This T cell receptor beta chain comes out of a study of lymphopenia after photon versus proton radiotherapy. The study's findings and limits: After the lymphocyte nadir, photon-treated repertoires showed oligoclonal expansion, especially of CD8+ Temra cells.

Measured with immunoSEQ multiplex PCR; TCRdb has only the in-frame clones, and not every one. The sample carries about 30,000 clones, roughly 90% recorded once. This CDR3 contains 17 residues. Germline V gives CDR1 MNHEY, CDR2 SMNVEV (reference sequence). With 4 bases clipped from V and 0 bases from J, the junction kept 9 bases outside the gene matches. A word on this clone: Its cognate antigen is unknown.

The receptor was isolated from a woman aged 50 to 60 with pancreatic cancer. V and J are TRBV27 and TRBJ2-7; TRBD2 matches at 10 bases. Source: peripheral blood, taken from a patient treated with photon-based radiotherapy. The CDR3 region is CASSSFRTSGLSYEQYF. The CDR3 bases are TGTGCCAGCAGTTCCTTCAGGACTAGCGGACTCTCCTACGAGCAGTACTTC.